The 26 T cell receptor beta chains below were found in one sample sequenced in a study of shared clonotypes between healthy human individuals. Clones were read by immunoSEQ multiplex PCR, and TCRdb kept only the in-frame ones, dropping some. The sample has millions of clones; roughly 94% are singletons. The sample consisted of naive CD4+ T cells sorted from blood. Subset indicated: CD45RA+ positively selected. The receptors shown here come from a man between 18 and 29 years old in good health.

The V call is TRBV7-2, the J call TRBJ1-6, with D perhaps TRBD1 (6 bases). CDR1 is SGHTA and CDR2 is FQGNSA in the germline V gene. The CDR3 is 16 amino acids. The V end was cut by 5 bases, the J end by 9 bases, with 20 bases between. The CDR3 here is CASSADRGGDSSPLHF. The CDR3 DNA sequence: TGTGCCAGCAGCGCCGATAGGGGGGGCGACAGTTCACCCCTCCACTTT. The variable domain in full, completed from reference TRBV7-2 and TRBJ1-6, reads GAGVSQSPSNKVTEKGKDVELRCDPISGHTALYWYRQSLGQGLEFLIYFQGNSAPDKSGLPSDRFSAERTGGSVSTLTIQRTQQEDSAVYLCASSADRGGDSSPLHFGNGTRLTVT.

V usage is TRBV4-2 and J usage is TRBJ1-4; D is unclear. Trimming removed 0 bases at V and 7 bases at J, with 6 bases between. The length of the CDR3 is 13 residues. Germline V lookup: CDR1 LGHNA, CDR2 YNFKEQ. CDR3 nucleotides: TGTGCCAGCAGCCAAGATTTAAGTGAAAAACTGTTTTTT. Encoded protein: CASSQDLSEKLFF.

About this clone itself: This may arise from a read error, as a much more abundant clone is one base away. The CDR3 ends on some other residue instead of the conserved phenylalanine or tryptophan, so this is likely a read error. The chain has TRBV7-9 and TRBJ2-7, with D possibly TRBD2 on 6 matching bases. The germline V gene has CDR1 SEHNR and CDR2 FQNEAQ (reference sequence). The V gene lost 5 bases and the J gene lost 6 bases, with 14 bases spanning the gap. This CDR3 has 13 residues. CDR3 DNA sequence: TGTGCCAGCAGCCCGACCGGGAGACCCGAGCAGTACCTC. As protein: CASSPTGRPEQYL.

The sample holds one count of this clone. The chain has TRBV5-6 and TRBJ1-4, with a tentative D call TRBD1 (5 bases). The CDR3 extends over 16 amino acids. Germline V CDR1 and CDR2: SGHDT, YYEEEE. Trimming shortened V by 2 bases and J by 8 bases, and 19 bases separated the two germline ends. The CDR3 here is CASSLWLGQWMEKLFF. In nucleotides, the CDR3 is TGTGCCAGCAGCTTATGGTTGGGGCAATGGATGGAAAAACTGTTTTTT. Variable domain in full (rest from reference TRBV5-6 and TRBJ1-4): DAGVTQSPTHLIKTRGQQVTLRCSPKSGHDTVSWYQQALGQGPQFIFQYYEEEERQRGNFPDRFSGHQFPNYSSELNVNALLLGDSALYLCASSLWLGQWMEKLFFGSGTQLSVL.

CDR3 in DNA: TGTGCCAGCAGCTACGCCGGGACGACGAACACCGGGGAGCTGTTTTTT. Residues: CASSYAGTTNTGELFF. This chain links TRBV7-2 with TRBJ2-2; the D gene could be TRBD1 or TRBD2 (5 bases each). The CDR3 covers 16 residues. CDR1 SGHTA and CDR2 FQGNSA come from the germline V gene. V lost 4 bases, J lost 0 bases, and 12 bases lay in between.

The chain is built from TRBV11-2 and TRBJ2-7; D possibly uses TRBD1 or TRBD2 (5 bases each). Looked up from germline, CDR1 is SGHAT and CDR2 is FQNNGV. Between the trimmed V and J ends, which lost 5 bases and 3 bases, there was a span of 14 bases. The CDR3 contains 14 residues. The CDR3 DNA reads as TGTGCCAGCAGCCGGGACCCGAAGGGCTACGAGCAGTACTTC. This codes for CASSRDPKGYEQYF. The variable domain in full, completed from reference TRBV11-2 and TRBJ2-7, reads EAGVAQSPRYKIIEKRQSVAFWCNPISGHATLYWYQQILGQGPKLLIQFQNNGVVDDSQLPKDRFSAERLKGVDSTLKIQPAKLEDSAVYLCASSRDPKGYEQYFGPGTRLTVT.

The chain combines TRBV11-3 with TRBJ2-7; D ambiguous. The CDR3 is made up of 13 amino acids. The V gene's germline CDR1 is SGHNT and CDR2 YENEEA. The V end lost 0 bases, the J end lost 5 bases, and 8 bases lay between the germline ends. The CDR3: CASSLDLGHEQYF. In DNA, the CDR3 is TGTGCCAGCAGCTTAGATCTCGGGCACGAGCAGTACTTC.

The CDR3 DNA reads TGTGCCAGCAGCCCGCCTTGGGGGTCAGCTAATTCACCCCTCCACTTT. Protein sequence: CASSPPWGSANSPLHF. The chain carries TRBV28 and TRBJ1-6; D may be TRBD1 (5 bases). Trimming left V 6 bases short and J 6 bases short, with 18 bases between. The CDR3 loop spans 16 amino acids. Germline assignment: CDR1 MDHEN and CDR2 SYDVKM.

The CDR3 sequence is CASSQPNQETQYF. CDR3 bases: TGCGCCAGCAGCCAACCAAACCAAGAGACCCAGTACTTC. The J gene is TRBJ2-5, the V gene TRBV4-1; D gene uncertain. The CDR3 spans 13 residues. Germline CDR1 is MGHRA and CDR2 is YSYEKL. The ends were cut back, 2 bases at V and 0 bases at J, with 4 bases in the middle.

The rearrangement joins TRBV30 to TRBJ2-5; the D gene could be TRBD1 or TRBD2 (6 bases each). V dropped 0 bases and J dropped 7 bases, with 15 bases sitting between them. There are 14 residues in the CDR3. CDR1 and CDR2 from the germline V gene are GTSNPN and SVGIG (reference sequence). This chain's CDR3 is CAWSVPGVGGTQYF. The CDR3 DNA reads TGTGCCTGGAGTGTACCAGGGGTGGGGGGGACCCAGTACTTC.

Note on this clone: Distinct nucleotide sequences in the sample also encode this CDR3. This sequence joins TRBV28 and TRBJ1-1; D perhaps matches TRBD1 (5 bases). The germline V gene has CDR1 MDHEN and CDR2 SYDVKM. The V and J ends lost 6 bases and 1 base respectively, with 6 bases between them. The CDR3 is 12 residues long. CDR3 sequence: CASRGPNTEAFF. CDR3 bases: TGTGCCAGCAGGGGGCCGAACACTGAAGCTTTCTTT.

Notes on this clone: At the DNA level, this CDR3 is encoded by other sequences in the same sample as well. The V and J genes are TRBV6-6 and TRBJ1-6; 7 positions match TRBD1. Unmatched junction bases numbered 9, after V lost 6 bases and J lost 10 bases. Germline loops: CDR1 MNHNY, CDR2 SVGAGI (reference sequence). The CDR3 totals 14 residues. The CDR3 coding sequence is TGTGCCAGCAGCCGCGACAGGGAACGGTCACCCCTCCACTTT. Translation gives CASSRDRERSPLHF.

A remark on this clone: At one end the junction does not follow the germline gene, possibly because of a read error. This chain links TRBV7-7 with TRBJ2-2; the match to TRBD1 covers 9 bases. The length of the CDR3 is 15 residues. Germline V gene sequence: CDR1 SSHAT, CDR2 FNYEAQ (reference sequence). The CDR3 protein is CASSSRDRESGELFF. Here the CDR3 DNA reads TGTGCTAGCAGCTCCCGGGACAGGGAGTCCGGGGAGCTGTTTTTT.

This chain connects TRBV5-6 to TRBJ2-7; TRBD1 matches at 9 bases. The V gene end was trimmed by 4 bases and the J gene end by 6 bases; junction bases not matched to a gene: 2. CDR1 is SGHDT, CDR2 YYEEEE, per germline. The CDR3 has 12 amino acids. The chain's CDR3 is CASSQTGGEQYF. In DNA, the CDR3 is TGTGCCAGCAGCCAGACAGGGGGCGAGCAGTACTTC.

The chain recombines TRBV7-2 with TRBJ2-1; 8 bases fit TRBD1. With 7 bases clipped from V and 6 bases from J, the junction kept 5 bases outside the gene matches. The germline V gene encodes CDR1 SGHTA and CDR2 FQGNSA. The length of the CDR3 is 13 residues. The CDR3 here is CASTWTGINEQFF. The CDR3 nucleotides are TGTGCCAGCACCTGGACAGGGATCAATGAGCAGTTCTTC.

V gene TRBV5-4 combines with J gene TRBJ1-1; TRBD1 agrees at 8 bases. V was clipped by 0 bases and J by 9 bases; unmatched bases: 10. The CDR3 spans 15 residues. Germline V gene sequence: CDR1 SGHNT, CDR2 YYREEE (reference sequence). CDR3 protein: CASSLGRQGRGKAFF. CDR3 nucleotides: TGTGCCAGCAGCTTGGGGCGACAGGGGAGAGGGAAAGCTTTCTTT.

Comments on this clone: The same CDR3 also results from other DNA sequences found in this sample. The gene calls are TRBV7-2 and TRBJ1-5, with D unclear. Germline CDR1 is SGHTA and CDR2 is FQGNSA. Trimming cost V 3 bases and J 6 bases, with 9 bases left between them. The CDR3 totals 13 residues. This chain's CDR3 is CASSLDGIQPQHF. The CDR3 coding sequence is TGTGCCAGCAGCTTGGATGGGATTCAGCCCCAGCATTTT.

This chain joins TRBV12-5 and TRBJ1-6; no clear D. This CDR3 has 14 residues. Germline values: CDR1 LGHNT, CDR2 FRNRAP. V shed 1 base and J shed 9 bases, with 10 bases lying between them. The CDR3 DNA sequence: TGTGCTAGTGGTTTGGGGGGAGCGAGTTCACCCCTCCACTTT. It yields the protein CASGLGGASSPLHF. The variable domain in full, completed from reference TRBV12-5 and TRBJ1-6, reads DARVTQTPRHKVTEMGQEVTMRCQPILGHNTVFWYRQTMMQGLELLAYFRNRAPLDDSGMPKDRFSAEMPDATLATLKIQPSEPRDSAVYFCASGLGGASSPLHFGNGTRLTVT.

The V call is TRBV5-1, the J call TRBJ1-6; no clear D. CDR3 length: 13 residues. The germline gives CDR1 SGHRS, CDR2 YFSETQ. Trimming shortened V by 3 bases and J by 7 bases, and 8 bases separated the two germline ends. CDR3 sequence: CASSSDLNSPLHF. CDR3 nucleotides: TGCGCCAGCAGCTCGGACCTGAATTCACCCCTCCACTTT.

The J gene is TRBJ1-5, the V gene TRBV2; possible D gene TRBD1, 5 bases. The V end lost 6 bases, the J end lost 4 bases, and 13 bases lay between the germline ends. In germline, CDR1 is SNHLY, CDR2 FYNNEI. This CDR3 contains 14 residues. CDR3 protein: CASRGDGLNQPQHF. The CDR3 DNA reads TGTGCCAGCAGAGGGGACGGGTTGAATCAGCCCCAGCATTTT.

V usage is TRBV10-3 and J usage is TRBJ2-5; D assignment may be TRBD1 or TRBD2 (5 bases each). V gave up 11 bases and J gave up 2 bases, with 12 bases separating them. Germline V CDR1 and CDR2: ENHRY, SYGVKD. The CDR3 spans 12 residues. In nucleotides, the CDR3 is TGTGCCGGGGCCGGGACGCAAGAGACCCAGTACTTC. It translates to CAGAGTQETQYF.

CDR3 sequence (DNA): TGTGCCAGCAGCTGGGACAGGTTTAACACTGAAGCTTTCTTT. It translates to CASSWDRFNTEAFF. The rearrangement uses TRBV5-4 and TRBJ1-1; 8 positions match TRBD1. The CDR3 totals 14 residues. Germline lookup yields CDR1 SGHNT and CDR2 YYREEE (reference sequence). The J segment lost 2 bases and the V segment lost 3 bases, leaving 3 bases of the junction unmatched.

CDR3 DNA: TGTGCCAGCAGCGAAGGCAGGGACAGGAGGGACGAGCAGTACTTC. Protein product: CASSEGRDRRDEQYF. V gene TRBV7-9 combines with J gene TRBJ2-7; 8 bases align to TRBD1. J lost 5 bases, V lost 5 bases, and 11 bases had no gene match. There are 15 residues in the CDR3. Germline CDR1 is SEHNR and CDR2 is FQNEAQ (reference sequence).

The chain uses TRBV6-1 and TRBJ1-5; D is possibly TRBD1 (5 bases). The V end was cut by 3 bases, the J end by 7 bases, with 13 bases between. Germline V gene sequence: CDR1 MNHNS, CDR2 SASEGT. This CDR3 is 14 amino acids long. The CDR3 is CASSDLQGRQPQHF. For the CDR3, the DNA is TGTGCCAGCAGTGATCTCCAGGGAAGACAGCCCCAGCATTTT.

CDR3 residues: CATRSAGTEIANEQFF. The CDR3 region has the DNA TGTGCCACCCGGAGCGCGGGGACAGAGATTGCCAATGAGCAGTTCTTC. This rearrangement joins TRBV19 to TRBJ2-1; D perhaps matches TRBD1 (7 bases). Trimming took 10 bases from V and 6 from J, leaving 25 bases between them. CDR1 LNHDA and CDR2 SQIVND come from the germline V gene (reference sequence). The CDR3 consists of 16 residues.

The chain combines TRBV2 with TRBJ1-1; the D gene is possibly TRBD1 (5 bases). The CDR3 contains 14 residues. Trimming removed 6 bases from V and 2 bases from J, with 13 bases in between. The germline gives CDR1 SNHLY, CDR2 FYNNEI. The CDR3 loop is CASSRDGSNTEAFF. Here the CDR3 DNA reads TGTGCCAGCAGCCGGGACGGCTCCAACACTGAAGCTTTCTTT. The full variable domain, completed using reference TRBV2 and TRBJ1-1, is EPEVTQTPSHQVTQMGQEVILRCVPISNHLYFYWYRQILGQKVEFLVSFYNNEISEKSEIFDDQFSVERPDGSNFTLKIRSTKLEDSAMYFCASSRDGSNTEAFFGQGTRLTVV.